This is a list of T cell receptor beta chains from one sample in a study of cytomegalovirus exposure and HLA in healthy donors. TCRdb's copy holds only in-frame clones and misses some; the assay was immunoSEQ multiplex PCR. Found here are 90,000 to 120,000 clones, about 85% of them singletons; the top ten hold 3% to 3.5%. Sequencing was performed on PBMCs. Receptors were obtained from a woman aged 18-29 years in good health and CMV-seronegative. Both conserved end residues are part of each CDR3. The order of the fields is clone size, CDR3 length, V gene, D gene, J gene, CDR3 DNA, CDR3 protein. A D gene is named only where the DNA matches it firmly. Rows give clone size only sometimes, using once, few, many, or a class for an expanded clone.

NA	18	TRBV15	TRBD1	TRBJ1-1	TGTGCCACCAGCCCCCAAACCGGTGGGGACAGGGGATCCGCTGAAGCTTTCTTT	CATSPQTGGDRGSAEAFF
NA	15	TRBV10-3	NA	TRBJ2-7	TGTGCCATCAGTGACTCTTCGGGGACACCCTACGAGCAGTACTTC	CAISDSSGTPYEQYF
NA	14	TRBV7-2	NA	TRBJ2-7	TGTGCCAGCAGCTTAGTGGACACCGCCTACGAGCAGTACTTC	CASSLVDTAYEQYF
NA	15	TRBV2	TRBD2	TRBJ2-7	TGTGCCAGCAGTGCGAGCGGGGGAAACTCCTACGAGCAGTACTTC	CASSASGGNSYEQYF
few	13	TRBV9	NA	TRBJ1-1	TGTGCCAGCAGCGTAGAAGACAGATCTGAAGCTTTCTTT	CASSVEDRSEAFF
once	10	TRBV19	NA	TRBJ2-1	TGTGCCAGAAAATCGGATGAGCAGTTCTTC	CARKSDEQFF
NA	15	TRBV7-9	TRBD1	TRBJ1-2	TGTGCCAGCAGCTTAGTGGGGACAGTCTCCATCGGCTACACCTTC	CASSLVGTVSIGYTF
NA	11	TRBV9	NA	TRBJ2-7	TGTGCCAGCGGGGACTGGGCCGAGCAGTACTTC	CASGDWAEQYF
NA	14	TRBV27	NA	TRBJ1-1	TGTGCCAGCAGTTTATCTCAGGGGACCACTGAAGCTTTCTTT	CASSLSQGTTEAFF
NA	13	TRBV27	NA	TRBJ2-7	TGTGCCAGCAGGGCGGGTTCCTCCTACGAGCAGTACTTC	CASRAGSSYEQYF
NA	13	TRBV27	TRBD1	TRBJ1-1	TGTGCCAGCATTGGACAGGGTATCACTGAAGCTTTCTTT	CASIGQGITEAFF
NA	14	TRBV9	TRBD1	TRBJ1-6	TGTGCCAGCAGCCCCGGACAGGCCGATTCACCCCTCCACTTT	CASSPGQADSPLHF
NA	16	TRBV27	NA	TRBJ1-1	TGTGCCAGCAGGACCTCAGGGACATCTTCGAACACTGAAGCTTTCTTT	CASRTSGTSSNTEAFF
NA	15	TRBV23-1	NA	TRBJ2-1	TGCGCCAGCAGTCAAAGAGGGCCTTCCTACAATGAGCAGTTCTTC	CASSQRGPSYNEQFF
NA	15	TRBV6-6	NA	TRBJ1-1	TGTGCCAGCAGTTACGCGATGGACAGTAACACTGAAGCTTTCTTT	CASSYAMDSNTEAFF
NA	16	TRBV9	TRBD2	TRBJ2-2	TGTGCCAGCAGCCCAGTGGCTAGCGGGAACACCGGGGAGCTGTTTTTT	CASSPVASGNTGELFF
NA	11	TRBV5-4	NA	TRBJ2-1	TGTGCCAGCGGAGAGACGGGGTTGAAGTTCTTC	CASGETGLKFF
NA	17	TRBV4-2	TRBD2	TRBJ2-5	TGTGCCAGCAGCCAAGACCCGACTAGCGGGGGGGCGGAGACCCAGTACTTC	CASSQDPTSGGAETQYF
NA	17	TRBV9	NA	TRBJ2-2	TGTGCCAGCAGCGTATCGTCATCGGCAGGGAACACCGGGGAGCTGTTTTTT	CASSVSSSAGNTGELFF
NA	17	TRBV5-1	TRBD1	TRBJ1-4	TGCGCCAGCAGCTTGGTTGGCCAGGGGGCAACTAATGAAAAACTGTTTTTT	CASSLVGQGATNEKLFF
once	14	TRBV29-1	NA	TRBJ1-3	TGCAGCGTTGCCCCAGGATCCTCTGGAAACACCATATATTTT	CSVAPGSSGNTIYF
NA	18	TRBV7-8	TRBD1	TRBJ1-1	TGTGCCAGCAGCTCTTACATGGGACAGGGGGTGGGGGGGACTGAAGCTTTCTTT	CASSSYMGQGVGGTEAFF
few	16	TRBV28	TRBD1	TRBJ2-7	TGTGCCAGCAGTCTCCCCGGGGGGACAGGGAGCTACGAGCAGTACTTC	CASSLPGGTGSYEQYF
few	14	TRBV28	NA	TRBJ2-1	TGTGCCAGCAGTTTAGGCAGGGGGGCCAATGAGCAGTTCTTC	CASSLGRGANEQFF
NA	15	TRBV10-3	NA	TRBJ2-2	TGTGCCATCATGGGAGACAGGCCGAACACCGGGGAGCTGTTTTTT	CAIMGDRPNTGELFF
NA	14	TRBV27	NA	TRBJ2-7	TGTGCCAGCAGTTTAAACAGTTATACCTACGAGCAGTACTTC	CASSLNSYTYEQYF
NA	16	TRBV7-9	TRBD1	TRBJ1-3	TGTGCCAGCAGTCGAGGACAGGGATACGTTGGAAACACCATATATTTT	CASSRGQGYVGNTIYF
few	14	TRBV7-2	NA	TRBJ2-7	TGTGCCAGCAGCTTAGTGGTTGAGCCCTACGAGCAGTACTTC	CASSLVVEPYEQYF
NA	15	TRBV13	TRBD2	TRBJ2-1	TGTGCCAGCAGCACCCTTGGCGGGGGTAACAATGAGCAGTTCTTC	CASSTLGGGNNEQFF
few	13	TRBV9	NA	TRBJ2-2	TGTGCCAGCAGCCGTAGCGTAACCGGGGAGCTGTTTTTT	CASSRSVTGELFF
NA	17	TRBV5-8	NA	TRBJ2-1	TGTGCCAGCAGCTTGGCGGGTGGGGGGGACACCTACAATGAGCAGTTCTTC	CASSLAGGGDTYNEQFF
NA	15	TRBV4-1	TRBD1	TRBJ1-5	TGCGCCAGCAGCCAGGGGACAGGGAGCAATCAGCCCCAGCATTTT	CASSQGTGSNQPQHF
NA	14	TRBV7-9	NA	TRBJ1-1	TGTGCCAGCAGCCCGACGAGGGAGGTGACTGAAGCTTTCTTT	CASSPTREVTEAFF
NA	14	TRBV2	NA	TRBJ1-5	TGTGCCAGCAGTGTTTCGCTACGGGGGCAGCCCCAGCATTTT	CASSVSLRGQPQHF
NA	16	TRBV7-2	TRBD2	TRBJ2-5	TGTGCCAGCAGTTCCCATAGCGGGGGGGCCCGTGAGACCCAGTACTTC	CASSSHSGGARETQYF
few	14	TRBV7-2	NA	TRBJ1-2	TGTGCCAGCAGCCCGTGGGGCGGGATCTATGGCTACACCTTC	CASSPWGGIYGYTF
NA	12	TRBV27	NA	TRBJ2-1	TGTGCCAGCAGTATGCGTTATGATGAGCAGTTCTTC	CASSMRYDEQFF
NA	15	TRBV28	NA	TRBJ1-5	TGTGCCAGCAGTTTAGCGGGGGCAGACAATCAGCCCCAGCATTTT	CASSLAGADNQPQHF
NA	15	TRBV23-1	NA	TRBJ1-3	TGCGCCAGCAGTCAAACAAGGGGCCGTGGAAACACCATATATTTT	CASSQTRGRGNTIYF
NA	15	TRBV7-8	NA	TRBJ2-1	TGTGCCAGCAGACTCAAGGGGGTCTCCTACAATGAGCAGTTCTTC	CASRLKGVSYNEQFF
NA	15	TRBV6-5	NA	TRBJ1-2	TGTGCCAGCAGTTACGGAGGGATGAGGAACTATGGCTACACCTTC	CASSYGGMRNYGYTF
NA	15	TRBV7-9	NA	TRBJ1-1	TGTGCCAGCAGCAAGTATGGACAACAGAACACTGAAGCTTTCTTT	CASSKYGQQNTEAFF
NA	11	TRBV29-1	NA	TRBJ2-2	TGCAGCGTGGCCGACACCGGGGAGCTGTTTTTT	CSVADTGELFF
NA	15	TRBV5-1	NA	TRBJ1-1	TGCGCCAGCAGCCCCTCAGGGATTATGAACACTGAAGCTTTCTTT	CASSPSGIMNTEAFF
NA	14	TRBV27	NA	TRBJ2-7	TGTGCCAGCAGCCCTCGGGGACTCTCCTACGAGCAGTACTTC	CASSPRGLSYEQYF
NA	13	TRBV4-1	TRBD1	TRBJ1-2	TGCGCCAGCAGTCCCGACAGGGGCTATGGCTACACCTTC	CASSPDRGYGYTF
NA	16	TRBV6-6	TRBD1	TRBJ1-2	TGTGCCAGCAGTTGGGTGACAGGGCCTTTTTATTATGGCTACACCTTC	CASSWVTGPFYYGYTF
NA	13	TRBV5-1	NA	TRBJ2-5	TGCGCCAGCAGCTTGGGTCTAGCGGAGACCCAGTACTTC	CASSLGLAETQYF